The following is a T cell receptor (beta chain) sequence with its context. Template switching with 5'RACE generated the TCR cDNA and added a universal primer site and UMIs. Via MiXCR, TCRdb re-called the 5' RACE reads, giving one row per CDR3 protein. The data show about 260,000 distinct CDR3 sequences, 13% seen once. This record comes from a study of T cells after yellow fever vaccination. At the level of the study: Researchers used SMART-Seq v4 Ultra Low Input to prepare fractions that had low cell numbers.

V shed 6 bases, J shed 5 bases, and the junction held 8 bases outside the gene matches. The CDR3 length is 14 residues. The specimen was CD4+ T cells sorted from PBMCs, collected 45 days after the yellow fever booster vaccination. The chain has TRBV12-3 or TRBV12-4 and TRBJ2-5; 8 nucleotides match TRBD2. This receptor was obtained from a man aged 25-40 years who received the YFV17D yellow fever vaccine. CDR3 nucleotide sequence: TGTGCCAGCAGATTCAGCGGGAGCAGGGAGACCCAGTACTTC. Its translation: CASRFSGSRETQYF.